Listed below are T cell receptor beta chains from one sample, sequenced in a study of neoadjuvant anti-PD-1 for oral cavity cancer. The protocol was immunoSEQ multiplex PCR, while the TCRdb copy is restricted to in-frame clones and leaves out a portion. The sample carries fewer than 70,000 clones, roughly 84% recorded once. The input for sequencing was PBMCs, taken before nivolumab (anti-PD-1) treatment. The receptors here all came from a person aged 40 to 85 with oral cavity squamous cell carcinoma. CDR3s leave out the opening cysteine and the closing phenylalanine or tryptophan. Fields, in order: CDR3 protein, J gene, D gene, V gene. D genes are given only for firm matches.

ASSPRRSNEQY	TRBJ2-7	NA	TRBV7-9
SAPVGGLTNYGYT	TRBJ1-2	NA	TRBV29-1
ASSVSMNTGELF	TRBJ2-2	NA	TRBV5-1
ASSLPPSAYEQY	TRBJ2-7	NA	TRBV5-4
ASSSFKTGVNQPQH	TRBJ1-5	TRBD1	TRBV19
ASSVYKGEGYEQY	TRBJ2-7	NA	TRBV11-2
ASKRQGGPNYGYT	TRBJ1-2	TRBD1	TRBV6-1
ASSSPLVLPDEQF	TRBJ2-1	NA	TRBV7-9
ASSFLGLAHEQY	TRBJ2-7	TRBD2	TRBV11-2
ASSDLGGPSYEQY	TRBJ2-7	NA	TRBV6-1
ASSPPGSTNEKLF	TRBJ1-4	NA	TRBV19
ASSLDAGHNSPLH	TRBJ1-6	NA	TRBV7-2
ASSGDSYEQY	TRBJ2-7	NA	TRBV7-2
ASSLVSGGNYGYT	TRBJ1-2	NA	TRBV28
ASSQTGTPRGNEKLF	TRBJ1-4	NA	TRBV7-2
ASSSDRRGYT	TRBJ1-2	NA	TRBV7-9
ASNLRGRTDTQY	TRBJ2-3	NA	TRBV28
ASSPVGVGYEQY	TRBJ2-7	NA	TRBV5-5
ASSSRLMRQDYYT	TRBJ1-2	NA	TRBV7-2
ASSLVGTGKAEAF	TRBJ1-1	TRBD1	TRBV7-2
ASSPPTEAF	TRBJ1-1	NA	TRBV6-1
ASSLRRGSGTEAF	TRBJ1-1	NA	TRBV27
SVAQSSTDTQY	TRBJ2-3	NA	TRBV29-1
ASSSTSYEQY	TRBJ2-7	NA	TRBV2
ASSLEGGSNTEAF	TRBJ1-1	TRBD1	TRBV5-1
ASSFGGRSPTDTQY	TRBJ2-3	TRBD2	TRBV5-1
ASSLSLGYT	TRBJ1-2	NA	TRBV28
ASGAYGSEQY	TRBJ2-7	NA	TRBV6-5
ASSLIPAGGTDTQY	TRBJ2-3	TRBD2	TRBV5-1
ATNGGLLPALYEQY	TRBJ2-7	NA	TRBV28
ASSTRRTGPSYEQY	TRBJ2-7	NA	TRBV11-1
ASSSRRDTSNQPQH	TRBJ1-5	NA	TRBV7-8
ASRASPNTGELF	TRBJ2-2	NA	TRBV2
ASRTSVSGANVLT	TRBJ2-6	NA	TRBV2
ASSFSAGVWDNEQF	TRBJ2-1	TRBD2	TRBV5-1
ASSLDQVKRNTEAF	TRBJ1-1	NA	TRBV11-2
ASSLLAGSVYNEQF	TRBJ2-1	TRBD2	TRBV9
ASGSTGVYEQY	TRBJ2-7	TRBD1	TRBV12-5
ASSLEQDLAGELF	TRBJ2-2	NA	TRBV5-1
ASSLLRAGPHEQY	TRBJ2-7	NA	TRBV11-2
SVGRNTEAF	TRBJ1-1	NA	TRBV29-1
ASSLVAGSPSYEQY	TRBJ2-7	NA	TRBV7-8
ASSEARAGTGANVLT	TRBJ2-6	NA	TRBV2
ASSLVTGGGTEAF	TRBJ1-1	TRBD1	TRBV5-1
ASSSQTLLVYRATYGYT	TRBJ1-2	NA	TRBV7-2
ASSVGAGVEETQY	TRBJ2-5	TRBD2	TRBV9
ASSYSGQYYGYT	TRBJ1-2	TRBD1	TRBV6-5
ASSPRGGELF	TRBJ2-2	NA	TRBV5-4
ASSLDRRYEQY	TRBJ2-7	NA	TRBV11-2
ASSEGSVSYNEQF	TRBJ2-1	NA	TRBV6-1
ASRKSRRATSDTQY	TRBJ2-3	NA	TRBV7-9
ASSVGNSYEQY	TRBJ2-7	NA	TRBV9
ASSPQGGKRNYGYT	TRBJ1-2	TRBD1	TRBV7-6
ASSQLTSGGFQETQY	TRBJ2-5	TRBD2	TRBV4-2
ASSDGGFSNQPQH	TRBJ1-5	NA	TRBV2